This is a list of T cell receptor beta chains from one sample in a study of T cell responses to AZD1222 COVID-19 vaccine. Assay used: immunoSEQ multiplex PCR; TCRdb lists only in-frame clones, some missing. The sample carries more than 75,000 clones, 85% to 90% recorded once. Material: peripheral blood, obtained 28 days after the second AZD1222 dose. The receptors originated from an adult who received the AZD1222 COVID-19 vaccine. Each CDR3 is given with its conserved first and last residue. The D gene is left open where the match is weak. Some rows have no size entry. The others give once, few or many, or a class for an expanded clone.

D gene	V gene	J gene	clone size	CDR3 DNA	CDR3 protein
-	TRBV4-3	TRBJ2-5	-	TGCGCCAGCAGCCAAGAGGGCGACGGGCAAGAGACCCAGTACTTC	CASSQEGDGQETQYF
-	TRBV5-4	TRBJ1-1	-	TGTGCCAGCAGCTTTAGGGGGTCGAACACTGAAGCTTTCTTT	CASSFRGSNTEAFF
TRBD2	TRBV7-7	TRBJ2-1	-	TGTGCCAGCAGCCTTAGCGGGAGTAATGAGCAGTTCTTC	CASSLSGSNEQFF
TRBD1	TRBV10-3	TRBJ1-5	-	TGTGCCATCAGTGAGCTGGAGGGACAGAACCCTCAGCCCCAGCATTTT	CAISELEGQNPQPQHF
-	TRBV7-3	TRBJ2-3	-	TGTGCCAGCAGCTCCCATCCGGGAGATACGCAGTATTTT	CASSSHPGDTQYF
-	TRBV7-9	TRBJ2-1	-	TGTGCCAGCAGCTTAGAAGGGAGTCCCTACAATGAGCAGTTCTTC	CASSLEGSPYNEQFF
TRBD2	TRBV24-1	TRBJ2-1	-	TGTGCCACCAGTGATTTCGGCCTAGCGGGAGGTCTTACTGACAATGAGCAGTTCTTC	CATSDFGLAGGLTDNEQFF
TRBD2	TRBV5-1	TRBJ2-7	-	TGCGCCAGCAGCTTGTGGACTAGCGGGAATAAGGCCTACGAGCAGTACTTC	CASSLWTSGNKAYEQYF
TRBD1	TRBV11-2	TRBJ1-2	-	TGTGCCAGCAGATCTAACAGGGGGCCAAAGGACTATGGCTACACCTTC	CASRSNRGPKDYGYTF
-	TRBV12-5	TRBJ2-1	few	TGTGCTAGTCTCCAGGGGCGAGGTAACGATGAGCAGTTCTTC	CASLQGRGNDEQFF
TRBD2	TRBV15	TRBJ2-3	few	TGTGCCACCAGCAGGGGTAAGACTAGCCGCGAAGATACGCAGTATTTT	CATSRGKTSREDTQYF
-	TRBV25-1	TRBJ1-1	-	TGTGCCAGCGGGCGGACGAGCACTGAAGCTTTCTTT	CASGRTSTEAFF
TRBD1	TRBV15	TRBJ2-5	-	TGTGCCACCAGCAGAGACCGCCAGGGGGAGAGGTTACAAGAGACCCAGTACTTC	CATSRDRQGERLQETQYF
-	TRBV6-4	TRBJ1-1	-	TGTGCCAGCAGCCCTTCACAAGAGAACACTGAAGCTTTCTTT	CASSPSQENTEAFF
-	TRBV4-1	TRBJ2-3	-	TGCGCCAGCAGGGGGGACGGTTTTCGGTTCACAGATACGCAGTATTTT	CASRGDGFRFTDTQYF
TRBD1	TRBV28	TRBJ2-4	once	TGTGCCAGCAGTTCGGCTAGACAGGGGTTAGCCAAAAACATTCAGTACTTC	CASSSARQGLAKNIQYF
TRBD1	TRBV6-2/TRBV6-3	TRBJ2-7	-	TGTGCCAGCAGCCGACAGGGGGGATCCTACGAGCAGTACTTC	CASSRQGGSYEQYF
TRBD1	TRBV6-5	TRBJ2-1	once	TGTGCCAGCAGCCGGACAAGGGACAGGGCGTACGAGCAGTTCTTC	CASSRTRDRAYEQFF
-	TRBV3-1/TRBV3-2	TRBJ2-3	-	TGTGCCAGCAGCCAAGACGGCCGGAGCACAGATACGCAGTATTTT	CASSQDGRSTDTQYF
-	TRBV7-8	TRBJ1-5	-	TGTGCCAGCAGCTTACAGGGACATCCCCGGGGTCAGCCCCAGCATTTT	CASSLQGHPRGQPQHF
-	TRBV10-3	TRBJ1-5	-	TGTGCCATCAGTGAGTCGATAACAAAGACAAGCAATCAGCCCCAGCATTTT	CAISESITKTSNQPQHF
-	TRBV14	TRBJ2-2	-	TGTGCCAGCAGCCCCCTTAAGGGGAGAACCGGGGAGCTGTTTTTT	CASSPLKGRTGELFF
TRBD2	TRBV3-1/TRBV3-2	TRBJ2-1	-	TGTGCCAGCAGCCTCATAGCGGGTTACTCCTACAATGAGCAGTTCTTC	CASSLIAGYSYNEQFF
-	TRBV6-5	TRBJ2-2	-	TGTGCCAGCAGTTACTCGCCCACCGGGGAGCTGTTTTTT	CASSYSPTGELFF
TRBD2	TRBV3-1/TRBV3-2	TRBJ2-1	-	TGTGCCAGCAGCCAAGGAATTGGGGGGGGTGGAAGAAGATACAATGAGCAGTTCTTC	CASSQGIGGGGRRYNEQFF
-	TRBV2	TRBJ1-2	-	TGTGCCAGCAGTGGGAAGGACAACATGGACTATGGCTACACCTTC	CASSGKDNMDYGYTF
TRBD2	TRBV5-1	TRBJ2-1	-	TGCGCCAGCAGCTCGATAGCGGGAGGGCCCGAGGAGCAGTTCTTC	CASSSIAGGPEEQFF
-	TRBV11-3	TRBJ2-2	-	TGTGCCAGCAGCCCCAACCGACAGTCATACACCGGGGAGCTGTTTTTT	CASSPNRQSYTGELFF
TRBD2	TRBV7-7	TRBJ2-3	-	TGTGCCAGCAGCGGCAGGACTAGCGGGAGCAACCCAGATACGCAGTATTTT	CASSGRTSGSNPDTQYF
-	TRBV30	TRBJ1-3	-	TGTGCCTGGAGCGCCCGCGGGGGGTTTGGAAACACCATATATTTT	CAWSARGGFGNTIYF
-	TRBV24-1	TRBJ1-6	-	TGTGCCACCAGTGACCCCAATACTTCACCCCTCCACTTT	CATSDPNTSPLHF
TRBD1	TRBV19	TRBJ1-1	-	TGTGCCAGTAGTGACCGACCGGGACAGGGGAACACTGAAGCTTTCTTT	CASSDRPGQGNTEAFF
TRBD1	TRBV27	TRBJ2-7	-	TGTGCCAGCAGACTGGCCGGGACAGGGGCCCACGAGCAGTACTTC	CASRLAGTGAHEQYF
TRBD1	TRBV25-1	TRBJ2-7	-	TGTGCCAGCAGATCGATGGACAGGGAGTACGAGCAGTACTTC	CASRSMDREYEQYF
-	TRBV21-1	TRBJ2-1	-	TGTGCCAGCAGCTTACCAGCGGGAGCCTCAGACAATGAGCAGTTCTTC	CASSLPAGASDNEQFF
TRBD1	TRBV24-1	TRBJ1-2	-	TGTGCCACCAGTGGCCCCCTGCAGGGGGGCGCGTACTCTAACTATGGCTACACCTTC	CATSGPLQGGAYSNYGYTF
-	TRBV12-5	TRBJ1-1	-	TGTGCTAGTGGTTTCGTAGGGGATACTGAAGCTTTCTTT	CASGFVGDTEAFF
-	TRBV7-8	TRBJ2-1	once	TGTGCCAGCAGCAGAACGGACCACGCCTACAATGAGCAGTTCTTC	CASSRTDHAYNEQFF
-	TRBV4-2	TRBJ2-3	few	TGTGCCAGCAGCCAGAGGGCCACAGATACGCAGTATTTT	CASSQRATDTQYF
-	TRBV15	TRBJ1-1	-	TGTGCCACCAGCATTCGGACAGCCTTTACTGAAGCTTTCTTT	CATSIRTAFTEAFF
-	TRBV28	TRBJ1-2	-	TGTGCCAGCAGTTTGCAGGGCCTCTATGGCTACACCTTC	CASSLQGLYGYTF
-	TRBV12-3/TRBV12-4	TRBJ2-2	-	TGTGCCAGCAGTTTAAGGCTCGGGGAGCTGTTTTTT	CASSLRLGELFF
-	TRBV6-5	TRBJ1-4	-	TGTGCCAGCAGTTACAGGGCGGCGGGGGGTGAAAAACTGTTTTTT	CASSYRAAGGEKLFF
TRBD1	TRBV19	TRBJ1-2	few	TGTGCCAGTAGACCCGGGACAGGGGGACATGGCTACACCTTC	CASRPGTGGHGYTF
TRBD1	TRBV3-1/TRBV3-2	TRBJ1-1	-	TGTGCCAGCAGCCTAACAGGGGGCACTGAAGCTTTCTTT	CASSLTGGTEAFF
-	TRBV3-1/TRBV3-2	TRBJ1-3	-	TGTGCCAGCAGCCCGGCTTCTGGAAACACCATATATTTT	CASSPASGNTIYF
TRBD1	TRBV19	TRBJ2-2	-	TGTGCCAGTAGTATAGTCGCGCAGGGGGCGTGGACCGGGGAGCTGTTTTTT	CASSIVAQGAWTGELFF
-	TRBV7-2	TRBJ1-3	-	TGTGCCAGCAGCCCCGCGTCAGGGGCCATATATTTT	CASSPASGAIYF
-	TRBV5-1	TRBJ1-1	-	TGCGCCAGCAGCTTGGAAGGCAAAGCAAAAGCTTTCTTT	CASSLEGKAKAFF
-	TRBV9	TRBJ1-1	-	TGTGCCAGCAGCGTGGCCTCCGGGGACATGAACACTGAAGCTTTCTTT	CASSVASGDMNTEAFF
-	TRBV27	TRBJ1-1	-	TGTGCCAGCAGTCCCATTAACACTGAAGCTTTCTTT	CASSPINTEAFF
-	TRBV18	TRBJ1-2	-	TGTGCCAGCTCACCACCCGGACACCAAGACTATGGCTACACCTTC	CASSPPGHQDYGYTF
TRBD2	TRBV7-3	TRBJ2-1	-	TGTGCCAGCAGCTCGGGACTATCCTCCGATGAGCAGTTCTTC	CASSSGLSSDEQFF
TRBD2	TRBV19	TRBJ2-1	-	TGTGCCAGTAGTCCACTAGCGGGACTCACCTACAATGAGCAGTTCTTC	CASSPLAGLTYNEQFF
-	TRBV14	TRBJ2-5	-	TGTGCCAGCAGCCACCGGGGTAGGCAAGAGACCCAGTACTTC	CASSHRGRQETQYF